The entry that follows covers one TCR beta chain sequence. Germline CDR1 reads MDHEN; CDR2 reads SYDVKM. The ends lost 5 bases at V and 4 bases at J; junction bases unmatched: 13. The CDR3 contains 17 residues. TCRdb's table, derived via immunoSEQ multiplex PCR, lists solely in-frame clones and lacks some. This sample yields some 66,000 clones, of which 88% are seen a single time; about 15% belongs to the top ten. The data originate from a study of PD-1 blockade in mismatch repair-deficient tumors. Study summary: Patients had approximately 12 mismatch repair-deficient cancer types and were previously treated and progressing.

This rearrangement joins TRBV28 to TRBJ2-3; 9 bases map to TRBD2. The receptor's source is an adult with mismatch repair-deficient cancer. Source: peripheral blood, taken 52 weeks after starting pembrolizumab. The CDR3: CASSPPLAGRLADTQYF. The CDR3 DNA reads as TGTGCCAGCAGTCCACCTCTAGCGGGGAGGTTGGCAGATACGCAGTATTTT.